The present entry profiles one T cell receptor (beta chain) with its context. Antigen: not known. The data were taken from a study of CD4 T cells in relation to SARS-CoV-2 and coronaviruses. Overall study: Negative control cultures got HIV-1 Nef peptides or no peptide.

CD4+ T cells from unexposed donors were obtained before the COVID-19 pandemic (2011-2018). Isolation of CD4+ T cells took place after about 10 days in culture. The germline V and J ends were trimmed by 2 bases and 8 bases, with 4 bases remaining between them. The CDR3 is made up of 11 amino acids. This table comes from immunoSEQ multiplex PCR, and its TCRdb copy is limited to in-frame clones, with some not included. This repertoire shows 10,000 to 11,000 clones, 74% found once; its top ten account for about a sixth. V is TRBV12-3 or TRBV12-4 and J is TRBJ2-1; D not resolved. The sample was CD4+ T cells from PBMCs, cultured in vitro. This receptor was taken from a human donor in good health. CDR3 region: CASSLRYEQFF. Written as DNA, the CDR3 is TGTGCCAGCAGTTTACGGTATGAGCAGTTCTTC.